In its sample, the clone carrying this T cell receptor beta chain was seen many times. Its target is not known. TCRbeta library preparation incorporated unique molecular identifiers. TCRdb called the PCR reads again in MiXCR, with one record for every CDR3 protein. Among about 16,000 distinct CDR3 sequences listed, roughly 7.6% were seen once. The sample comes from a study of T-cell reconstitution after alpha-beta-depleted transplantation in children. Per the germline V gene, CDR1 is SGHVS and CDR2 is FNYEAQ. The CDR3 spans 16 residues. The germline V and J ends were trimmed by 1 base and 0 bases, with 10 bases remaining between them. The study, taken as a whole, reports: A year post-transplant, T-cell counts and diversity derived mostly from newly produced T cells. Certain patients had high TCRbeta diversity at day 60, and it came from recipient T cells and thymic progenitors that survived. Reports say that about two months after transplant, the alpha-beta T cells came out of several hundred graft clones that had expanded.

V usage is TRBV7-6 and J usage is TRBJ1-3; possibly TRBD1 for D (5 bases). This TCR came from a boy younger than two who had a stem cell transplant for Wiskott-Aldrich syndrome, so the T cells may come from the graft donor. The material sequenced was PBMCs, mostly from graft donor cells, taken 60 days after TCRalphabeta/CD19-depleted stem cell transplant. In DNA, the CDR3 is TGTGCCAGCAGCTTAGGGGGCAGGAGCTCTGGAAACACCATATATTTT. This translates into CASSLGGRSSGNTIYF.